The present entry profiles one T cell receptor beta chain with its context. No antigen is known for it. A read error may produce the germline difference seen at one junction end. Germline assignment: CDR1 SGHVS and CDR2 FQNEAQ. The CDR3 covers 12 residues. The sample comes from a study of identical twins. From the 5' RACE reads, TCRdb called clonotypes with MiXCR, one entry per CDR3 protein. The data contain roughly 490,000 distinct CDR3 sequences, 13% to 15% of them singletons. The study, taken as a whole, reports: Modeled out-of-frame TCR alpha sharing in monozygotic twins fell below observed levels. Out-of-frame alpha sequences shared between twins exhibited an excess of low generation probability.

The same data also went into a second study, on yellow fever vaccine responses in identical twins.

The sequence was obtained from a young woman in good health. The rearrangement uses TRBV7-8 and TRBJ2-1, with 9 bases that match TRBD1. The sample consisted of CD4+ T cells sorted from blood. The CDR3 DNA is TGTGCCAGCAGCCCACGGGGACAGGGTGGGATCTTC. Residues: CASSPRGQGGIF.